Presented here are 14 T cell receptor beta chains from one specimen sequenced in a study of shared clonotypes between healthy human individuals (dated by TCRdb to about 2020). Library method: the immunoSEQ multiplex PCR assay. TCRdb mirrors the immuneACCESS table, restricted to in-frame sequences. Some clones are absent from its copies; in checked studies, under half trace to an unresolved V gene, and the reason for the others is unknown. Here the sample has approximately 720,000 clones; roughly 94% occur a single time. The ten biggest clones cover roughly 22% of the sample. CD8 naive samples consisted of CD45RO-negative cells that were positively selected for CCR7, yielding a CD45RA+CCR7+ population without TemRA cells. The sample comprised naive CD8+ T cells sorted from blood. Taken with the paper, the label for cell subset or site translates to: CD45RA+CCR7+. Receptor source: a man younger than 40 in good health.

This sequence joins TRBV4-1 and TRBJ1-2, with 8 bases that match TRBD1. CDR1 and CDR2 (germline): MGHRA, YSYEKL. The V gene end was trimmed by 4 bases and the J gene end by 4 bases; junction bases not matched to a gene: 5. The CDR3 loop spans 14 amino acids. CDR3 region: CASSPPDRVYGYTF. CDR3 nucleotide sequence: TGCGCCAGCAGCCCCCCGGACAGGGTCTATGGCTACACCTTC.

The V and J genes are TRBV6-5 and TRBJ2-7; possibly TRBD2 for D (5 bases). Trimming removed 0 bases at V and 2 bases at J, with 14 bases between. Germline CDR1 is MNHEY and CDR2 is SVGAGI. The CDR3 runs 16 residues. CDR3 in DNA: TGTGCCAGCAGTTACTCGAGCCGGGAAGGCGCCTACGAGCAGTACTTC. Residues: CASSYSSREGAYEQYF.

The CDR3 nucleotides are TGTGCCAGCAACGACGGCTTAAACTCCTACAATGAGCAGTTCTTC. Amino acid sequence: CASNDGLNSYNEQFF. The V and J genes are TRBV6-5 and TRBJ2-1; D unclear. Deletions cut 7 bases from V and 0 bases from J, with 13 bases between. Germline V lookup: CDR1 MNHEY, CDR2 SVGAGI. The CDR3 extends over 15 amino acids.

The gene calls are TRBV28 and TRBJ1-5; perhaps TRBD1 as D (5 bases). V lost 6 bases, J lost 0 bases, and 9 bases lay in between. This CDR3 has 14 residues. CDR1 MDHEN and CDR2 SYDVKM come from the germline V gene. DNA for the CDR3: TGTGCCAGCAGAGCGACAGATAGCAATCAGCCCCAGCATTTT. Protein product: CASRATDSNQPQHF. Looking up the rest from reference TRBV28 and TRBJ1-5 gives the full variable domain: DVKVTQSSRYLVKRTGEKVFLECVQDMDHENMFWYRQDPGLGLRLIYFSYDVKMKEKGDIPEGYSVSREKKERFSLILESASTNQTSMYLCASRATDSNQPQHFGDGTRLSIL.

The chain has TRBV19 and TRBJ1-1; TRBD1 aligns across 8 bases. Trimming cost V 8 bases and J 0 bases; bases outside gene matches: 2. This CDR3 has 13 residues. Per the germline V gene, CDR1 is LNHDA and CDR2 is SQIVND (reference sequence). The CDR3 DNA sequence: TGTGCCAGTGGACAGGGTATGAACACTGAAGCTTTCTTT. Translation gives CASGQGMNTEAFF.

The chain employs TRBV2 and TRBJ2-2; D is possibly TRBD2 (6 bases). Trimming removed 7 bases from V and 5 bases from J, with 20 bases in between. The germline V gene encodes CDR1 SNHLY and CDR2 FYNNEI. This CDR3 is 16 amino acids long. The CDR3 protein is CASIPSRAGGTGELFF. CDR3 DNA sequence: TGTGCCAGCATACCCTCGCGAGCGGGTGGGACCGGGGAGCTGTTTTTT.

The gene calls are TRBV28 and TRBJ1-4; D remains unclear. The CDR3 is 16 residues long. The V end lost 3 bases, the J end lost 7 bases, and 18 bases lay between the germline ends. Per the germline V gene, CDR1 is MDHEN and CDR2 is SYDVKM. CDR3 protein: CASSFGVPWVIEKLFF. The DNA for the CDR3 is TGTGCCAGCAGTTTTGGAGTGCCGTGGGTCATTGAAAAACTGTTTTTT.

The chain has TRBV27 and TRBJ2-5; tentatively, D is TRBD2 (6 bases). The CDR3 consists of 11 residues. Trimming left V 5 bases short and J 7 bases short, with 8 bases between. The germline V gene encodes CDR1 MNHEY and CDR2 SMNVEV (reference sequence). This CDR3 reads CASSEGGTQYF. CDR3 bases: TGTGCCAGCAGTGAGGGAGGGACCCAGTACTTC.

The chain uses TRBV19 and TRBJ2-5; D assignment may be TRBD1 or TRBD2 (6 bases each). The DNA end lines up better with TRBJ2-7; the J call may be wrong. The CDR3 runs to 15 residues. Germline V gene sequence: CDR1 LNHDA, CDR2 SQIVND (reference sequence). The CDR3 spells CASSIMGGRNYEQYF. Written as DNA, the CDR3 is TGTGCCAGTAGTATAATGGGGGGCAGGAACTACGAGCAGTACTTC.

Here the CDR3 reads CASAAGGQPQHF. The DNA for the CDR3 is TGTGCCAGCGCTGCCGGAGGTCAGCCCCAGCATTTT. The rearrangement joins TRBV25-1 to TRBJ1-5; D unclear. The germline V gene has CDR1 MGHDK and CDR2 SYGVNS. This CDR3 region has 12 residues. With 8 bases removed from V and 6 bases from J, the gap between germline ends came to 11 bases.

The genes are TRBV2 and TRBJ2-1, with D possibly being TRBD2 (6 bases). V shed 7 bases and J shed 8 bases, with 21 bases lying between them. This CDR3 is 15 amino acids long. Per germline, CDR1 SNHLY and CDR2 FYNNEI. In nucleotides, the CDR3 is TGTGCCAGCACCAAACTAGCTGCCCCGTTCGATGAGCAGTTCTTC. It specifies CASTKLAAPFDEQFF. The full variable domain, with the rest looked up from reference TRBV2 and TRBJ2-1, is EPEVTQTPSHQVTQMGQEVILRCVPISNHLYFYWYRQILGQKVEFLVSFYNNEISEKSEIFDDQFSVERPDGSNFTLKIRSTKLEDSAMYFCASTKLAAPFDEQFFGPGTRLTVL.

This clone has just a few counts. The sample carries other DNA sequences with the same CDR3. The chain combines TRBV27 with TRBJ2-5; D is perhaps TRBD2 (5 bases). V was trimmed by 1 base and J by 5 bases, leaving 11 bases between them. The CDR3 contains 14 residues. Germline CDR1 and CDR2: MNHEY and SMNVEV (reference sequence). The CDR3 here is CASSLLGVGETQYF. CDR3 coding DNA: TGTGCCAGCAGTTTATTGGGAGTAGGGGAGACCCAGTACTTC.

This rearrangement joins TRBV5-1 to TRBJ2-1, with a weak D call TRBD2 (6 bases). This CDR3 spans 16 amino acids. V shed 3 bases and J shed 0 bases, with 13 bases lying between them. Germline CDR1 SGHRS, CDR2 YFSETQ. The CDR3 here is CASSSRGASSYNEQFF. CDR3 DNA sequence: TGCGCCAGCAGCTCCCGCGGGGCAAGCTCCTACAATGAGCAGTTCTTC.

This clone was observed once. The J gene is TRBJ2-2, the V gene TRBV28; no firm D call. The CDR3 sequence is 14 residues long. Germline V gives CDR1 MDHEN, CDR2 SYDVKM. Trimming pared 3 bases from V and 6 bases from J, leaving 11 bases between. Here the CDR3 reads CASSFLTEAGELFF. The DNA for the CDR3 is TGTGCCAGCAGTTTTCTAACAGAGGCCGGGGAGCTGTTTTTT. The whole variable domain, filled in from reference TRBV28 and TRBJ2-2, reads DVKVTQSSRYLVKRTGEKVFLECVQDMDHENMFWYRQDPGLGLRLIYFSYDVKMKEKGDIPEGYSVSREKKERFSLILESASTNQTSMYLCASSFLTEAGELFFGEGSRLTVL.